These T cell receptor beta chains were read from a single sample in a study of CD8 T cells in ankylosing spondylitis. TCRdb fed the 5' RACE reads into MiXCR, producing one record per CDR3 protein. Of roughly 440,000 distinct CDR3 sequences listed, roughly 18% were seen once; the top ten hold about 0.94%. The sequenced sample consisted of blood, either unsorted or a sorted T cell fraction (not recorded which). These receptors were collected from a male donor with ankylosing spondylitis. Each CDR3 is given with its conserved first and last residue. D genes are given only for firm matches. Expanded clones are given a class, and other clones once, few, many or no size at all.

clone_size | j_call | v_call | d_call | cdr3_aa | cdr3_nt
- | TRBJ2-1 | TRBV2 | TRBD2 | CASSGPGLAWDNEQFF | TGTGCCAGCAGTGGGCCAGGACTAGCGTGGGACAATGAGCAGTTCTTC
few | TRBJ2-1 | TRBV24-1 | TRBD2 | CATSPGGVYNEQFF | TGTGCCACCAGCCCGGGGGGGGTCTACAATGAGCAGTTCTTC
- | TRBJ1-5 | TRBV6-2/TRBV6-3 | TRBD1 | CASSYIAGTEKNQPQHF | TGTGCCAGCAGCTACATCGCGGGGACAGAGAAAAATCAGCCCCAGCATTTT
few | TRBJ2-7 | TRBV20-1 | TRBD1 | CSARPGQSYEQYF | TGCAGTGCTCGCCCGGGACAGTCCTACGAGCAGTACTTC
few | TRBJ2-2 | TRBV27 | - | CASSLRRAGELFF | TGTGCCAGCAGCCTCCGCCGGGCCGGGGAGCTGTTTTTT
many | TRBJ2-7 | TRBV6-5 | - | CASSYWGASYEQYF | TGTGCCAGCAGTTACTGGGGTGCCTCCTACGAGCAGTACTTC
many | TRBJ2-1 | TRBV7-2 | TRBD1 | CASSLPTGNYNEQFF | TGTGCCAGCAGCTTACCGACAGGGAACTACAATGAGCAGTTCTTC
- | TRBJ2-7 | TRBV5-1 | - | CASSPGGGEPSYEQYF | TGCGCCAGCAGCCCGGGTGGAGGGGAACCCTCCTACGAGCAGTACTTC
few | TRBJ1-1 | TRBV9 | - | CASSPQGSVGNAEAFF | TGTGCCAGCAGTCCCCAAGGTTCGGTGGGAAACGCTGAAGCTTTCTTT
few | TRBJ1-1 | TRBV12-3/TRBV12-4 | - | CANRFDSLDTEAFF | TGTGCCAATCGTTTCGACTCCCTGGACACTGAAGCTTTCTTT
- | TRBJ2-1 | TRBV2 | TRBD2 | CASSKGLAGDPSYNEQFF | TGTGCCAGCAGTAAGGGACTAGCGGGAGACCCCTCCTACAATGAGCAGTTCTTC
once | TRBJ2-1 | TRBV28 | - | CASSLWGRQVRANEQFF | TGTGCCAGCAGTTTATGGGGAAGGCAGGTCAGGGCCAATGAGCAGTTCTTC
- | TRBJ1-1 | TRBV28 | - | CASSLEGEAFF | TGTGCCAGCAGTTTAGAAGGTGAAGCTTTCTTT
few | TRBJ1-5 | TRBV19 | TRBD1 | CASSIGRDRDNQPQHF | TGTGCCAGTAGTATCGGCCGGGACAGGGACAATCAGCCCCAGCATTTT
few | TRBJ2-5 | TRBV11-2 | - | CASSPQGSRETQYF | TGTGCCAGCAGCCCGCAGGGAAGCCGAGAGACCCAGTACTTC
few | TRBJ2-7 | TRBV29-1 | - | CSVVWDREQYF | TGCAGCGTTGTGTGGGATCGGGAGCAGTACTTC
- | TRBJ1-6 | TRBV20-1 | TRBD1 | CSARDRTGGAFNSPLHF | TGCAGTGCTAGAGACCGGACAGGGGGGGCGTTCAATTCACCCCTCCACTTT
- | TRBJ2-1 | TRBV20-1 | TRBD2 | CSARAGTSGRISNGFYNEQFF | TGCAGTGCTAGGGCCGGGACTAGCGGGAGAATTTCGAACGGGTTCTACAATGAGCAGTTCTTC
- | TRBJ2-7 | TRBV2 | TRBD2 | CASQRTSGSYEQYF | TGTGCCAGCCAAAGGACTAGCGGGAGTTACGAGCAGTACTTC
- | TRBJ1-5 | TRBV6-5 | - | CASSTRQRYSNQPQHF | TGTGCCAGCAGTACGCGACAGAGATATAGCAATCAGCCCCAGCATTTT
- | TRBJ1-6 | TRBV12-3/TRBV12-4 | - | CASSLGLINSPLHF | TGTGCCAGCAGTTTAGGGTTAATTAATTCACCCCTCCACTTT
- | TRBJ1-1 | TRBV29-1 | - | CSGATGSEAFF | TGCAGCGGTGCCACAGGGTCTGAAGCTTTCTTT
- | TRBJ2-7 | TRBV6-2/TRBV6-3 | - | CASSYPLARTYEQYF | TGTGCCAGCAGTTACCCGCTAGCGAGGACCTACGAGCAGTACTTC
- | TRBJ1-3 | TRBV20-1 | - | CSARDISGNTIYF | TGCAGTGCTAGAGACATCTCTGGAAACACCATATATTTT
- | TRBJ2-2 | TRBV11-1 | - | CASSSFPRRDPGTGELFF | TGTGCCAGCAGCTCATTTCCTAGGAGAGATCCGGGCACCGGGGAGCTGTTTTTT